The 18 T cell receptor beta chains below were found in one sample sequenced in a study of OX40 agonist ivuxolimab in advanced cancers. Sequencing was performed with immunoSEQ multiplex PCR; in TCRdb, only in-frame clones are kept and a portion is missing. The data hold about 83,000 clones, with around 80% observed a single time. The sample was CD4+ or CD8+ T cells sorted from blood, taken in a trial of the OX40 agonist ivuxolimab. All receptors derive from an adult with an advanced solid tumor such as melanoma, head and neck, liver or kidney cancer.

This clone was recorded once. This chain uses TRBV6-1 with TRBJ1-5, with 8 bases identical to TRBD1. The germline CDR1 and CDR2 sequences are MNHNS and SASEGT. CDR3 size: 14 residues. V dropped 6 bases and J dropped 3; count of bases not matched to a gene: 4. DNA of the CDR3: TGTGCCAGCAGGACAGGGGAAACCAATCAGCCCCAGCATTTT. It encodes CASRTGETNQPQHF.

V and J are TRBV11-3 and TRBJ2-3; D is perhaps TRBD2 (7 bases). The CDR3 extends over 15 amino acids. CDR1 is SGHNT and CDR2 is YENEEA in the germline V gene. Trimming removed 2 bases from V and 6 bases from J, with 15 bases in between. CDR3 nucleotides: TGTGCCAGCAGCTTAAGAGGGGGGGCCGTGGATACGCAGTATTTT. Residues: CASSLRGGAVDTQYF.

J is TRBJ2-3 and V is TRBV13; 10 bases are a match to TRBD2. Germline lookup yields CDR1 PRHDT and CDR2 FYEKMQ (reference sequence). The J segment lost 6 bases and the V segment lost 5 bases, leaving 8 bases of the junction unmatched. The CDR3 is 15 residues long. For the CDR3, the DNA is TGTGCCAGCAGCATAACTAGCGGGATGTGGGATACGCAGTATTTT. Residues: CASSITSGMWDTQYF. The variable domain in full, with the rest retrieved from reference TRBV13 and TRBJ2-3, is AAGVIQSPRHLIKEKRETATLKCYPIPRHDTVYWYQQGPGQDPQFLISFYEKMQSDKGSIPDRFSAQQFSDYHSELNMSSLELGDSALYFCASSITSGMWDTQYFGPGTRLTVL.

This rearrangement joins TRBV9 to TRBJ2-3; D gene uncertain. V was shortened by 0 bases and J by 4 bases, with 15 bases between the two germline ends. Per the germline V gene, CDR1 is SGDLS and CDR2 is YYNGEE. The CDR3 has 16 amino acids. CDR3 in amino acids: CASSVEVSTTADTQYF. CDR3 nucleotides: TGTGCCAGCAGCGTAGAGGTCAGCACGACGGCAGATACGCAGTATTTT.

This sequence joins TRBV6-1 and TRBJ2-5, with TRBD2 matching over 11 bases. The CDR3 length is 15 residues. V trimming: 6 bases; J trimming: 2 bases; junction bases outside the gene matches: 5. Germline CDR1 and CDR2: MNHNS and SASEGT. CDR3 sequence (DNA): TGTGCCAGCAGCCGGATAGCGGGGGGGCAAGAGACCCAGTACTTC. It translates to CASSRIAGGQETQYF.

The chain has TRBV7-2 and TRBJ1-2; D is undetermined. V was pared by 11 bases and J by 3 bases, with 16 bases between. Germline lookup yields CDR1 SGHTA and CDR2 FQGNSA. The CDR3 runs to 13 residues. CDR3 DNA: TGTGCCTCCCGGACCAAGGAATACTATGGCTACACCTTC. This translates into CASRTKEYYGYTF.

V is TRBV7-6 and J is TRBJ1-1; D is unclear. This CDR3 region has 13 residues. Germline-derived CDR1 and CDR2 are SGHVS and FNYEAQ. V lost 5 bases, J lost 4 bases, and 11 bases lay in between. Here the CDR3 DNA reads TGTGCCAGCAGCACTCAGGCAGCCACTGAAGCTTTCTTT. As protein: CASSTQAATEAFF.

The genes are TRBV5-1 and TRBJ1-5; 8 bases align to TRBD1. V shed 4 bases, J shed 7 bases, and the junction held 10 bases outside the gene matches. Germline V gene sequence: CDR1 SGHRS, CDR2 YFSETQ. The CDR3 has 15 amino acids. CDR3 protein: CASSLMTGDGQPQHF. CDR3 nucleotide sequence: TGCGCCAGCAGCCTAATGACAGGGGACGGGCAGCCCCAGCATTTT.

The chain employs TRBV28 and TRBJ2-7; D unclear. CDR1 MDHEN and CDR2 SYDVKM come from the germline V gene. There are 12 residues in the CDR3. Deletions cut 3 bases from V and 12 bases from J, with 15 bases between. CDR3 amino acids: CASSLPRGKGYF. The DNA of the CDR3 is TGTGCCAGCAGTTTGCCCCGTGGAAAAGGGTACTTC.

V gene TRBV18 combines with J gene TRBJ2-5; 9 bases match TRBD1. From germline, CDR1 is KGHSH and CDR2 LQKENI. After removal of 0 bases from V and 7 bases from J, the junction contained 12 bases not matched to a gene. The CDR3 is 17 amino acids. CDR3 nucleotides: TGTGCCAGCTCACCACCTCTACAGGACAGGGGTACAGGGACCCAGTACTTC. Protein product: CASSPPLQDRGTGTQYF.

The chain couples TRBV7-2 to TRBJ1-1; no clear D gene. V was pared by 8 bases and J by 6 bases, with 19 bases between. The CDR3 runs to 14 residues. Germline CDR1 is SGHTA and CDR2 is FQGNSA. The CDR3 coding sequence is TGTGCCAGCTTGGGAGGATTCCAGGAACCTGAAGCTTTCTTT. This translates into CASLGGFQEPEAFF.

CDR3 DNA: TGTGCCAGCAGCCCGCGTGGGGGCTGGGACACTGAAGCTTTCTTT. Residues: CASSPRGGWDTEAFF. The chain links TRBV5-4 to TRBJ1-1; D is perhaps TRBD1 (6 bases). V lost 4 bases, J lost 3 bases, and 16 bases lay in between. The CDR3 runs to 15 residues. The germline CDR1 and CDR2 sequences are SGHNT and YYREEE (reference sequence).

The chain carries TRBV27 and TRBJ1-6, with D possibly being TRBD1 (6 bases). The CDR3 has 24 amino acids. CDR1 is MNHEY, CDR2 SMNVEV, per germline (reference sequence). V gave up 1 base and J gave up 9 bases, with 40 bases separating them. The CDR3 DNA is TGTGCCAGCAGTTTATTTTTCGGGAACTGGGTCCACAAGTTTGGGGGGGCGGGGAGTTCACCCCTCCACTTT. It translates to CASSLFFGNWVHKFGGAGSSPLHF.

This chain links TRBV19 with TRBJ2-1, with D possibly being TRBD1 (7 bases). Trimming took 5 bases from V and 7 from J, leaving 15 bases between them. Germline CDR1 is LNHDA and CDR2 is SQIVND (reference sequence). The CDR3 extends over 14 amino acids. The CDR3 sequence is CASSPEQGRNEQFF. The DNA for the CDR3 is TGTGCCAGTAGTCCGGAACAGGGGAGGAATGAGCAGTTCTTC.

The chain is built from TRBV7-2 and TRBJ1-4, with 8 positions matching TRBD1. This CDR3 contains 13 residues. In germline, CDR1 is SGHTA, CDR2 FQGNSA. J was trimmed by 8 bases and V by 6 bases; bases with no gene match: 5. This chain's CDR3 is CASRRTGLEKLFF. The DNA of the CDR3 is TGTGCCAGCAGACGGACAGGGCTGGAAAAACTGTTTTTT. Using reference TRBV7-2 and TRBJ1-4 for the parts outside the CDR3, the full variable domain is GAGVSQSPSNKVTEKGKDVELRCDPISGHTALYWYRQSLGQGLEFLIYFQGNSAPDKSGLPSDRFSAERTGGSVSTLTIQRTQQEDSAVYLCASRRTGLEKLFFGSGTQLSVL.

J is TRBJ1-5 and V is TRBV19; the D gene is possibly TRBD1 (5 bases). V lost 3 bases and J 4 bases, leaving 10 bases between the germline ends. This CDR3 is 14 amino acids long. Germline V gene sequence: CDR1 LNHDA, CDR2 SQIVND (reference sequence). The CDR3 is CASSIAGGNQPQHF. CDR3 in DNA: TGTGCCAGTAGTATCGCGGGGGGGAATCAGCCCCAGCATTTT.

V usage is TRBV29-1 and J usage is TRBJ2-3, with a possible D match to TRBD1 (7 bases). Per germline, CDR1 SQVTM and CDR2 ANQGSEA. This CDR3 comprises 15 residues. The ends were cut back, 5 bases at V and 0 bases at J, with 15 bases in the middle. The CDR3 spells CSVRRGLSSTDTQYF. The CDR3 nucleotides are TGCAGCGTTCGGAGGGGGCTATCGAGCACAGATACGCAGTATTTT.

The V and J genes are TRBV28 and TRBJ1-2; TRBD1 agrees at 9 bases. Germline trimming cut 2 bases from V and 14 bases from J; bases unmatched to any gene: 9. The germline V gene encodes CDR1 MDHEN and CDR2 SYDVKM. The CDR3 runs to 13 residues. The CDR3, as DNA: TGTGCCAGCAGTTTAGCCGGGACAGGGCGGTCAACCTTC. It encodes CASSLAGTGRSTF.